These 26 T cell receptor beta chains share one sample of origin, sequenced in a study of T cells in Graves' hyperthyroidism and ophthalmopathy. TCR beta CDR3 region amplification was performed from RNA transcripts. Initially, a first-round RT-PCR of the TCR CDR3 employed the HTBI primer set. MiXCR, applied by TCRdb to the multiplex PCR reads, yields one record per CDR3 protein. The profile shows around 400,000 distinct CDR3 sequences, about 15% of them singletons. The sequenced sample was blood. Source of these receptors: a woman under 30 with Graves' hyperthyroidism that later progressed to Graves' ophthalmopathy.

The CDR3 nucleotides are TGCGCCAGCAGTTTAGCGTCTCCCCCTGCCGGGGAGCTGTTTTTT. Protein: CASSLASPPAGELFF. The rearrangement links TRBV5-1 to TRBJ2-2; the D gene is possibly TRBD2 (5 bases). Looked up from germline, CDR1 is SGHRS and CDR2 is YFSETQ. The CDR3 has 15 residues. V dropped 5 bases and J dropped 6 bases, with 17 bases sitting between them.

The table lists this clonotype with many counts. Here the CDR3 DNA reads TGCAGTGCTAGTGCTGCCGGGGCAGGTCGCCATGAGCAGTTCTTC. This sequence encodes CSASAAGAGRHEQFF. This chain joins TRBV20-1 and TRBJ2-1, with D perhaps assigned TRBD1 or TRBD2 (5 bases each). Germline V gene data show CDR1 as DFQATT and CDR2 as SNEGSKA (reference sequence). Trimming removed 3 bases from V and 8 bases from J, with 20 bases in between. CDR3 size: 15 residues.

The CDR3 region is CASSAGVYHEQYF. For the CDR3, the DNA is TGTGCCAGCAGCGCGGGGGTTTACCACGAGCAGTACTTC. This rearrangement joins TRBV14 to TRBJ2-7; 7 bases agree with TRBD2. The V and J ends lost 5 bases and 5 bases, in that order; junction bases with no gene match: 6. From germline, CDR1 is SGHDN and CDR2 FVKESK. This CDR3 region has 13 residues. Supplemented by reference TRBV14 and TRBJ2-7, the full variable domain reads EAGVTQFPSHSVIEKGQTVTLRCDPISGHDNLYWYRRVMGKEIKFLLHFVKESKQDESGMPNNRFLAERTGGTYSTLKVQPAELEDSGVYFCASSAGVYHEQYFGPGTRLTVT.

This clonotype came up many times. This rearrangement joins TRBV7-8 to TRBJ1-1; D unclear. The germline CDR1 and CDR2 sequences are SGHVS and FQNEAQ. V lost 1 base and J lost 3, with 6 bases in between. The CDR3 is made up of 13 amino acids. The CDR3 DNA reads TGTGCCAGCAGCTTAGTTGAACACACTGAAGCTTTCTTT. The encoded protein is CASSLVEHTEAFF.

This clonotype was observed at least ten times. The chain employs TRBV7-2 and TRBJ2-5, with unresolved D. There are 15 residues in the CDR3. Germline loops: CDR1 SGHTA, CDR2 FQGNSA. V was shortened by 3 bases and J by 6 bases, with 17 bases between the two germline ends. CDR3 protein: CASSFGSAVGKTQYF. DNA for the CDR3: TGTGCCAGCAGCTTTGGCAGTGCGGTAGGAAAGACCCAGTACTTC.

V and J are TRBV25-1 and TRBJ2-1; TRBD1 aligns across 10 bases. Trimming took 3 bases from V and 7 from J; bases not matched to a gene: 6. There are 15 residues in the CDR3. Germline CDR1 is MGHDK and CDR2 is SYGVNS. As DNA, the CDR3 is TGTGCCAGCAGTGACCTCGGGACAGGGGTTAATGAGCAGTTCTTC. It translates to CASSDLGTGVNEQFF.

Many counts were recorded for this clonotype. The chain is built from TRBV28 and TRBJ2-1, with 10 bases aligning to TRBD1. The length of the CDR3 is 18 residues. J was trimmed by 6 bases and V by 1 base; bases with no gene match: 12. The germline V gene has CDR1 MDHEN and CDR2 SYDVKM. The chain's CDR3 is CASSLSTFPGQGFNEQFF. The CDR3 DNA follows: TGTGCCAGCAGTTTATCCACGTTCCCGGGACAGGGGTTCAATGAGCAGTTCTTC.

This sequence joins TRBV7-2 and TRBJ2-5, with D possibly TRBD1 on 6 matching bases. Germline V CDR1 and CDR2: SGHTA, FQGNSA. The CDR3 is 14 amino acids. V was trimmed by 2 bases and J by 5 bases, leaving 12 bases between them. The CDR3 region is CASSLSTGWETQYF. The DNA for the CDR3 is TGTGCCAGCAGCTTAAGTACAGGGTGGGAGACCCAGTACTTC.

Only a few counts were recorded for this clonotype. The rearrangement links TRBV6-1 to TRBJ1-5; D is unclear. In germline, CDR1 is MNHNS, CDR2 SASEGT. The CDR3 length is 13 residues. V lost 6 bases to trimming and J lost 4 bases, with 10 bases between them. For the CDR3, the DNA is TGTGCCAGCAGCCAAGGAAGGAATCAGCCCCAGCATTTT. It translates to CASSQGRNQPQHF.

This clonotype was picked up many times. V usage is TRBV28 and J usage is TRBJ2-1, with TRBD2 matching 11 bases. CDR1 MDHEN and CDR2 SYDVKM come from the germline V gene. After removal of 5 bases from V and 6 bases from J, the junction contained 6 bases not matched to a gene. This CDR3 is 15 amino acids long. This CDR3 reads CASSGNSGRGNEQFF. As DNA, the CDR3 is TGTGCCAGCAGTGGGAATAGCGGGAGGGGCAATGAGCAGTTCTTC.

This clonotype was seen at least ten times. The chain employs TRBV13 and TRBJ2-1; D unresolved. There are 12 residues in the CDR3. Trimming took 8 bases from V and 8 from J, leaving 13 bases between them. Looked up from germline, CDR1 is PRHDT and CDR2 is FYEKMQ (reference sequence). DNA for the CDR3: TGTGCCAGCGGGAAGAATATGTATGAGCAGTTCTTC. It is translated as CASGKNMYEQFF.

In its sample, this clonotype was seen many times. J is TRBJ2-3 and V is TRBV28; D uncertain. This CDR3 has 14 residues. The ends were cut back, 1 base at V and 2 bases at J, with 7 bases in the middle. Germline CDR1 reads MDHEN; CDR2 reads SYDVKM. The CDR3 coding sequence is TGTGCCAGCAGTTTATCGCGGACCACAGATACGCAGTATTTT. It yields the protein CASSLSRTTDTQYF.

This clonotype was seen many times. The chain has TRBV28 and TRBJ1-2; D remains unclear. V was trimmed by 3 bases and J by 0 bases, leaving 11 bases between them. The CDR3 contains 15 residues. Germline V gives CDR1 MDHEN, CDR2 SYDVKM. The DNA for the CDR3 is TGTGCCAGCAGTTTGCCGGCAACGACTAACTATGGCTACACCTTC. It encodes CASSLPATTNYGYTF.

This chain uses TRBV4-3 with TRBJ2-2; 7 bases match TRBD2. Germline trimming cut 1 base from V and 1 base from J; bases unmatched to any gene: 6. CDR1 LGHNA and CDR2 YSLEER come from the germline V gene. CDR3 size: 17 residues. The CDR3 DNA follows: TGCGCCAGCAGCCAAGTTATGGCTAGCGGGAACACCGGGGAGCTGTTTTTT. This codes for CASSQVMASGNTGELFF.

This clonotype occurred many times. The chain uses TRBV27 and TRBJ2-5, with 7 positions matching TRBD2. With V trimmed by 3 bases and J by 5 bases, 3 bases remained unmatched. There are 13 residues in the CDR3. Looked up from germline, CDR1 is MNHEY and CDR2 is SMNVEV (reference sequence). Written as DNA, the CDR3 is TGTGCCAGCAGTTTGGGAGGGTGGGAGACCCAGTACTTC. Translation gives CASSLGGWETQYF.

The chain recombines TRBV12-3 or TRBV12-4 with TRBJ2-2; D is unclear. The CDR3 loop spans 12 amino acids. V was cut by 9 bases and J by 1 base, with 6 bases left in between. The CDR3 reads CASLQNTGELFF. The CDR3 bases are TGTGCCAGTTTACAGAACACCGGGGAGCTGTTTTTT.

This clonotype was recorded at least ten times. The chain is built from TRBV28 and TRBJ2-5; 13 positions match TRBD2. The CDR3 length is 21 residues. Losses at the gene ends were 7 bases for V and 5 bases for J; bases not matched to a gene: 25. CDR1 and CDR2 from the germline V gene are MDHEN and SYDVKM. CDR3 sequence reads: CASTSLIPWTSGSSVMETQYF. For the CDR3, the DNA is TGTGCCAGCACGAGTTTAATCCCCTGGACTAGCGGGAGCTCGGTAATGGAGACCCAGTACTTC.

On this clonotype: A much bigger clone sits one base away, suggesting this may be a read error. The chain combines TRBV6-5 with TRBJ2-5, with TRBD2 matching 9 bases. The CDR3 extends over 16 amino acids. Looked up from germline, CDR1 is MNHEY and CDR2 is SVGAGI. Trimming cost V 2 bases and J 7 bases; bases outside gene matches: 11. CDR3 bases: TGTGCCAGCAGTTACGTGACTAGCGGTCAAAGAGGGACCCAGTACTTC. This encodes CASSYVTSGQRGTQYF.

The chain is built from TRBV20-1 and TRBJ2-7; possibly TRBD1 or TRBD2 for D (5 bases each). This CDR3 spans 15 amino acids. V gave up 0 bases and J gave up 0 bases, with 12 bases separating them. CDR1 and CDR2 from the germline V gene are DFQATT and SNEGSKA (reference sequence). The CDR3 bases are TGCAGTGCTAGAGATCCGGGACGTAGCTCCTACGAGCAGTACTTC. It encodes CSARDPGRSSYEQYF.

This clonotype was picked up many times. The chain has TRBV6-5 and TRBJ1-2; tentative D call: TRBD1 (5 bases). Trimming cost V 0 bases and J 4 bases, with 9 bases left between them. The CDR3 contains 14 residues. Per the germline V gene, CDR1 is MNHEY and CDR2 is SVGAGI. Here the CDR3 reads CASSYSIRAYGYTF. CDR3 nucleotides: TGTGCCAGCAGTTACTCCATCAGGGCCTATGGCTACACCTTC.

The rearrangement joins TRBV20-1 to TRBJ2-1, with TRBD2 matching 7 bases. Germline trimming cut 7 bases from V and 4 bases from J; bases unmatched to any gene: 10. Germline CDR1 DFQATT, CDR2 SNEGSKA (reference sequence). The CDR3 runs to 14 residues. The CDR3 spells CSGSRLAFYNEQFF. Written as DNA, the CDR3 is TGCAGTGGATCCCGACTAGCTTTTTACAATGAGCAGTTCTTC.

This clonotype was recorded at least ten times. This CDR3 reads CASNGHASSYEQYF. DNA for the CDR3: TGTGCCAGCAACGGACACGCAAGCTCCTACGAGCAGTACTTC. This sequence joins TRBV6-1 and TRBJ2-7; D perhaps matches TRBD1 (5 bases). V lost 7 bases and J 0 bases, leaving 13 bases between the germline ends. Germline V gene lookup returns CDR1 MNHNS and CDR2 SASEGT. This CDR3 is 14 amino acids long.

This clonotype was detected many times. The chain is built from TRBV20-1 and TRBJ2-7; weak D call: TRBD2 (6 bases). The germline gives CDR1 DFQATT, CDR2 SNEGSKA (reference sequence). V was cut by 3 bases and J by 3 bases, with 12 bases left in between. This CDR3 has 13 residues. The CDR3: CSARISGVYEQYF. The CDR3 DNA follows: TGCAGTGCTAGGATCTCGGGGGTCTACGAGCAGTACTTC.

The CDR3 sequence: CASRPPGLAGEDTQYF. CDR3 sequence (DNA): TGTGCCAGCAGACCCCCGGGACTAGCGGGAGAAGATACGCAGTATTTT. This chain links TRBV6-2 or TRBV6-3 with TRBJ2-3; 14 bases are shared with TRBD2. With 6 bases clipped from V and 5 bases from J, the junction kept 7 bases outside the gene matches. The CDR3 runs 16 residues. Looked up from germline, CDR1 is MNHEY and CDR2 is SVGEGT.

CDR3 sequence (DNA): TGTGCCAGCAGCCAGCGCACCGGGACAGGGGTCAGCTCCTACGAGCAGTACTTC. This translates into CASSQRTGTGVSSYEQYF. The chain combines TRBV12-3 or TRBV12-4 with TRBJ2-7; 10 positions match TRBD1. The V and J ends lost 6 bases and 0 bases, in that order; junction bases with no gene match: 14. CDR3 length equals 18 residues.

In its sample, this clonotype was seen many times. This chain uses TRBV5-8 with TRBJ2-3; 9 bases match TRBD1. J lost 1 base, V lost 4 bases, and 4 bases had no gene match. This CDR3 spans 15 amino acids. Per the germline V gene, CDR1 is SGHTS and CDR2 is YDEGEE. The CDR3 sequence: CASSKDRGGTDTQYF. The CDR3 DNA reads as TGTGCCAGCAGCAAGGACAGGGGCGGCACAGATACGCAGTATTTT.